Listed below are T cell receptor beta chains from one sample, sequenced in a study of T cell responses to AZD1222 COVID-19 vaccine. Assay used: immunoSEQ multiplex PCR; TCRdb lists only in-frame clones, some missing. The sample holds 93,000 or so clones, less than 95% seen once. Here the sequenced sample was peripheral blood, taken on day 0 of AZD1222 vaccination. These receptor sequences come from an adult in good health. CDR3s include the opening cysteine and the closing phenylalanine or tryptophan. D genes are given only for firm matches. Size is omitted from some rows. Given values are once, few, many or a class for expanded clones.

cdr3_aa: CASSQWEGDSYYEQYF
cdr3_nt: TGCGCCAGCAGCCAATGGGAGGGGGACAGCTACTACGAGCAGTACTTC
v_call: TRBV4-1
d_call: .
j_call: TRBJ2-7
clone_size: .

cdr3_aa: CASSYLAKPSAFF
cdr3_nt: TGTGCCAGCAGTTACCTGGCGAAACCAAGCGCTTTCTTT
v_call: TRBV6-2/TRBV6-3
d_call: .
j_call: TRBJ1-1
clone_size: few

cdr3_aa: CASSSPSEPQHF
cdr3_nt: TGTGCCAGCAGCTCCCCTAGTGAGCCCCAGCATTTT
v_call: TRBV12-3/TRBV12-4
d_call: .
j_call: TRBJ1-5
clone_size: .

cdr3_aa: CSVVGGVNQPQHF
cdr3_nt: TGCAGCGTTGTGGGGGGCGTGAATCAGCCCCAGCATTTT
v_call: TRBV29-1
d_call: .
j_call: TRBJ1-5
clone_size: .

cdr3_aa: CASHIGIQPQHF
cdr3_nt: TGTGCCAGCCACATCGGCATTCAGCCCCAGCATTTT
v_call: TRBV21-1
d_call: .
j_call: TRBJ1-5
clone_size: once

cdr3_aa: CASTGNTEAFF
cdr3_nt: TGCGCCAGCACAGGGAACACTGAAGCTTTCTTT
v_call: TRBV5-1
d_call: .
j_call: TRBJ1-1
clone_size: once

cdr3_aa: CASSPAEETQYF
cdr3_nt: TGTGCCAGCAGCCCGGCGGAAGAGACCCAGTACTTC
v_call: TRBV3-1/TRBV3-2
d_call: .
j_call: TRBJ2-5
clone_size: .

cdr3_aa: CASSSTALGAFF
cdr3_nt: TGTGCCAGCAGCTCGACAGCCCTCGGAGCTTTCTTT
v_call: TRBV6-5
d_call: .
j_call: TRBJ1-1
clone_size: .

cdr3_aa: CASRVRTSVDEQFF
cdr3_nt: TGTGCCAGCAGGGTCAGGACTAGCGTCGATGAGCAGTTCTTC
v_call: TRBV5-4
d_call: TRBD2
j_call: TRBJ2-1
clone_size: .

cdr3_aa: CAISEMESNQPQHF
cdr3_nt: TGTGCCATCAGTGAGATGGAAAGCAATCAGCCCCAGCATTTT
v_call: TRBV10-3
d_call: .
j_call: TRBJ1-5
clone_size: .